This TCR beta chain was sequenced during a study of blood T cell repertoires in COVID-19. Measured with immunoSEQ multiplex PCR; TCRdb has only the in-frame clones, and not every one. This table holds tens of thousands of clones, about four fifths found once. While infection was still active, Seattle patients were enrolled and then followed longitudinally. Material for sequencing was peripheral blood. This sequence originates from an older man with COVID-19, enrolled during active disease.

Here the CDR3 DNA reads TGTGCCAGCAAAAGGGAGGCGGAAAAACTGTTTTTT. Amino acids: CASKREAEKLFF. The rearrangement uses TRBV28 and TRBJ1-4; D is unresolved. Germline CDR1 reads MDHEN; CDR2 reads SYDVKM. V was cut by 7 bases and J by 8 bases, with 11 bases left in between. The CDR3 spans 12 residues.